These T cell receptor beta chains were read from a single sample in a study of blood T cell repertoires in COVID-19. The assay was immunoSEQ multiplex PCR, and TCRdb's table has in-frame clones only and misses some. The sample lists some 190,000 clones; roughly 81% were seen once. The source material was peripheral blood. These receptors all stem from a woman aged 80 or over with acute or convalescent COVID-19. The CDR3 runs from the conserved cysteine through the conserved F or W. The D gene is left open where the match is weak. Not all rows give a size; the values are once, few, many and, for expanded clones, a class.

CDR3aa: CSASSHYRGRGTDTQYF
CDR3nt: TGCAGTGCTAGTAGCCACTACAGGGGTAGGGGCACAGATACGCAGTATTTT
j_gene: TRBJ2-3
v_gene: TRBV20-1
d_gene: TRBD1
abundance: once

CDR3aa: CASSRGQGNQPQHF
CDR3nt: TGTGCCAGTAGTCGGGGACAGGGCAATCAGCCCCAGCATTTT
j_gene: TRBJ1-5
v_gene: TRBV19
d_gene: TRBD1
abundance: .

CDR3aa: CASRRRHVGGPNEKLFF
CDR3nt: TGTGCCAGCAGACGAAGACACGTAGGGGGTCCTAATGAAAAACTGTTTTTT
j_gene: TRBJ1-4
v_gene: TRBV28
d_gene: .
abundance: .

CDR3aa: CASSGANYGYTF
CDR3nt: TGTGCCAGCAGCGGAGCTAACTATGGCTACACCTTC
j_gene: TRBJ1-2
v_gene: TRBV13
d_gene: .
abundance: few

CDR3aa: CASTEQGAFTEAFF
CDR3nt: TGTGCCAGCACAGAACAGGGGGCTTTTACTGAAGCTTTCTTT
j_gene: TRBJ1-1
v_gene: TRBV7-9
d_gene: TRBD1
abundance: once

CDR3aa: CASSESTSGRLGQYF
CDR3nt: TGTGCCAGCAGCGAATCGACTAGCGGGAGATTGGGCCAGTACTTC
j_gene: TRBJ2-5
v_gene: TRBV7-2
d_gene: TRBD2
abundance: .

CDR3aa: CASSASGRFGDTQYF
CDR3nt: TGTGCCAGCAGCGCTAGCGGGAGGTTCGGCGATACGCAGTATTTT
j_gene: TRBJ2-3
v_gene: TRBV5-4
d_gene: TRBD2
abundance: .

CDR3aa: CASSDNAGFEQPQHF
CDR3nt: TGCGCCAGCAGTGATAATGCGGGGTTCGAACAGCCCCAGCATTTT
j_gene: TRBJ1-5
v_gene: TRBV10-2
d_gene: .
abundance: few

CDR3aa: CASSSTLGRFNEKLFF
CDR3nt: TGTGCCAGCAGCTCTACTTTGGGCAGATTTAATGAAAAACTGTTTTTT
j_gene: TRBJ1-4
v_gene: TRBV5-5
d_gene: .
abundance: once

CDR3aa: CASTARTSGTDTQYF
CDR3nt: TGCGCCAGCACCGCACGGACTAGCGGAACAGATACGCAGTATTTT
j_gene: TRBJ2-3
v_gene: TRBV4-3
d_gene: TRBD2
abundance: .

CDR3aa: CASSVGPRSTYEQYF
CDR3nt: TGTGCCAGCAGCGTAGGTCCTAGGTCGACCTACGAGCAGTACTTC
j_gene: TRBJ2-7
v_gene: TRBV9
d_gene: .
abundance: .

CDR3aa: CASGGDSVNTEAFF
CDR3nt: TGTGCCAGCGGAGGGGACAGCGTAAACACTGAAGCTTTCTTT
j_gene: TRBJ1-1
v_gene: TRBV2
d_gene: TRBD1
abundance: .

CDR3aa: CASSVGKGGLPNRDYGYTF
CDR3nt: TGTGCCAGCAGCGTAGGCAAAGGGGGCCTCCCCAATCGGGACTATGGCTACACCTTC
j_gene: TRBJ1-2
v_gene: TRBV9
d_gene: TRBD1
abundance: .

CDR3aa: CASSINRDNQETQYF
CDR3nt: TGTGCCAGCAGCATCAACCGGGACAACCAAGAGACCCAGTACTTC
j_gene: TRBJ2-5
v_gene: TRBV7-2
d_gene: .
abundance: .

CDR3aa: CAWRTGWNRDSPLHF
CDR3nt: TGTGCCTGGAGGACAGGGTGGAATCGGGATTCACCCCTCCACTTT
j_gene: TRBJ1-6
v_gene: TRBV30
d_gene: TRBD1
abundance: .

CDR3aa: CASSQVAYGTGAEAFF
CDR3nt: TGCGCCAGCAGCCAAGTCGCTTACGGTACAGGGGCTGAAGCTTTCTTT
j_gene: TRBJ1-1
v_gene: TRBV4-3
d_gene: TRBD1
abundance: .

CDR3aa: CASSIFRGPYEQYF
CDR3nt: TGTGCCAGTAGTATTTTCAGGGGGCCCTACGAGCAGTACTTC
j_gene: TRBJ2-7
v_gene: TRBV19
d_gene: TRBD1
abundance: .

CDR3aa: CASSEASPWETQYF
CDR3nt: TGTGCCAGCAGTGAGGCCTCGCCCTGGGAGACCCAGTACTTC
j_gene: TRBJ2-5
v_gene: TRBV6-1
d_gene: .
abundance: few

CDR3aa: CASSLALTGIYGYTF
CDR3nt: TGTGCCAGCAGCTTAGCTCTGACAGGGATCTATGGCTACACCTTC
j_gene: TRBJ1-2
v_gene: TRBV7-8
d_gene: TRBD1
abundance: once

CDR3aa: CASSSRTGGEGTEAFF
CDR3nt: TGTGCCAGCAGTTCGAGGACAGGGGGCGAGGGCACTGAAGCTTTCTTT
j_gene: TRBJ1-1
v_gene: TRBV27
d_gene: TRBD1
abundance: few

CDR3aa: CASSPGQAFNYGYTF
CDR3nt: TGCGCCAGCAGCCCGGGACAGGCCTTTAACTATGGCTACACCTTC
j_gene: TRBJ1-2
v_gene: TRBV4-3
d_gene: TRBD1
abundance: .

CDR3aa: CASSGQGRTHGYTF
CDR3nt: TGTGCCAGCAGTGGACAGGGCCGAACCCATGGCTACACCTTC
j_gene: TRBJ1-2
v_gene: TRBV2
d_gene: TRBD1
abundance: .

CDR3aa: CASTVNTGANTGELFF
CDR3nt: TGTGCCAGCACCGTAAACACAGGGGCGAACACCGGGGAGCTGTTTTTT
j_gene: TRBJ2-2
v_gene: TRBV7-3
d_gene: TRBD1
abundance: few

CDR3aa: CASSQYQLGNTIYF
CDR3nt: TGTGCCAGCAGCCAATATCAGTTAGGAAACACCATATATTTT
j_gene: TRBJ1-3
v_gene: TRBV7-9
d_gene: .
abundance: .

CDR3aa: CASSPIGGQGVYEQFF
CDR3nt: TGTGCCAGCAGTCCCATCGGGGGACAGGGTGTCTATGAGCAGTTCTTC
j_gene: TRBJ2-1
v_gene: TRBV27
d_gene: TRBD1
abundance: .

CDR3aa: CASSSKIGLTPVEQYF
CDR3nt: TGTGCCAGCAGCTCTAAAATCGGACTGACCCCTGTGGAGCAGTACTTC
j_gene: TRBJ2-7
v_gene: TRBV7-2
d_gene: .
abundance: once

CDR3aa: CASSYPGQVTEAFF
CDR3nt: TGTGCCAGCAGTTACCCAGGGCAGGTCACTGAAGCTTTCTTT
j_gene: TRBJ1-1
v_gene: TRBV6-2/TRBV6-3
d_gene: .
abundance: .

CDR3aa: CASSLARQPLNYGYTF
CDR3nt: TGCGCCAGCAGCTTGGCCCGACAGCCTTTAAACTATGGCTACACCTTC
j_gene: TRBJ1-2
v_gene: TRBV5-1
d_gene: .
abundance: .

CDR3aa: CASRKSRETPNTGELFF
CDR3nt: TGTGCCAGTCGAAAATCCAGGGAAACTCCGAACACCGGGGAGCTGTTTTTT
j_gene: TRBJ2-2
v_gene: TRBV19
d_gene: .
abundance: .

CDR3aa: CASSLIGLNTGELFF
CDR3nt: TGTGCCAGCAGCTTAATTGGCTTGAACACCGGGGAGCTGTTTTTT
j_gene: TRBJ2-2
v_gene: TRBV7-2
d_gene: .
abundance: .

CDR3aa: CASSPTGSTGELFF
CDR3nt: TGTGCCAGCTCACCAACAGGGAGTACCGGGGAGCTGTTTTTT
j_gene: TRBJ2-2
v_gene: TRBV18
d_gene: .
abundance: .

CDR3aa: CAGRTSRTDTQYF
CDR3nt: TGTGCCGGCCGGACTAGTCGCACAGATACGCAGTATTTT
j_gene: TRBJ2-3
v_gene: TRBV2
d_gene: TRBD2
abundance: .

CDR3aa: CASSLDRGNQPQHF
CDR3nt: TGTGCCAGCAGCCTCGACAGGGGCAATCAGCCCCAGCATTTT
j_gene: TRBJ1-5
v_gene: TRBV6-5
d_gene: TRBD1
abundance: .

CDR3aa: CASSAQGQGRDEKLFF
CDR3nt: TGCGCCAGCAGCGCACAAGGACAGGGGCGGGATGAAAAACTGTTTTTT
j_gene: TRBJ1-4
v_gene: TRBV5-1
d_gene: TRBD1
abundance: .

CDR3aa: CASSLGLAGTNEQFF
CDR3nt: TGCGCCAGCAGCTTGGGACTAGCGGGGACCAATGAGCAGTTCTTC
j_gene: TRBJ2-1
v_gene: TRBV5-1
d_gene: TRBD2
abundance: .

CDR3aa: CASSQDPAGVFEQFF
CDR3nt: TGTGCCAGCAGCCAAGACCCAGCGGGAGTTTTTGAGCAGTTCTTC
j_gene: TRBJ2-1
v_gene: TRBV4-2
d_gene: TRBD2
abundance: .

CDR3aa: CASSVETGPNTEAFF
CDR3nt: TGTGCCAGCAGCGTAGAAACAGGGCCGAACACTGAAGCTTTCTTT
j_gene: TRBJ1-1
v_gene: TRBV9
d_gene: .
abundance: .

CDR3aa: CASSPRPRTGVSYEQYF
CDR3nt: TGTGCCAGCTCACCACGACCCCGGACAGGCGTCTCCTACGAGCAGTACTTC
j_gene: TRBJ2-7
v_gene: TRBV18
d_gene: TRBD1
abundance: once

CDR3aa: CASIPRGRGQESGNTIYF
CDR3nt: TGTGCCAGCATCCCAAGGGGCAGGGGGCAAGAATCTGGAAACACCATATATTTT
j_gene: TRBJ1-3
v_gene: TRBV7-8
d_gene: TRBD1
abundance: .

CDR3aa: CASSDVTANQPQHF
CDR3nt: TGTGCCAGCAGTGATGTGACAGCAAATCAGCCCCAGCATTTT
j_gene: TRBJ1-5
v_gene: TRBV2
d_gene: .
abundance: .

CDR3aa: CASKPLFAGANIDTQYF
CDR3nt: TGTGCCAGCAAACCTCTGTTTGCGGGGGCTAATATAGATACGCAGTATTTT
j_gene: TRBJ2-3
v_gene: TRBV7-8
d_gene: .
abundance: .

CDR3aa: CASTDEGRSSYEQYF
CDR3nt: TGTGCCAGCACCGATGAGGGGAGGAGCTCCTACGAGCAGTACTTC
j_gene: TRBJ2-7
v_gene: TRBV25-1
d_gene: .
abundance: .

CDR3aa: CASSSPRAGSSYEQYF
CDR3nt: TGCGCCAGCAGTTCCCCTAGGGCGGGGAGCTCCTACGAGCAGTACTTC
j_gene: TRBJ2-7
v_gene: TRBV4-1
d_gene: .
abundance: .

CDR3aa: CASSPLLTSGDQETQYF
CDR3nt: TGTGCCAGCTCACCCCTACTGACTAGCGGAGATCAAGAGACCCAGTACTTC
j_gene: TRBJ2-5
v_gene: TRBV18
d_gene: TRBD2
abundance: .

CDR3aa: CASSYSAGGAYEQYF
CDR3nt: TGTGCCAGCAGTTACTCGGCGGGAGGAGCCTACGAGCAGTACTTC
j_gene: TRBJ2-7
v_gene: TRBV6-5
d_gene: TRBD2
abundance: .